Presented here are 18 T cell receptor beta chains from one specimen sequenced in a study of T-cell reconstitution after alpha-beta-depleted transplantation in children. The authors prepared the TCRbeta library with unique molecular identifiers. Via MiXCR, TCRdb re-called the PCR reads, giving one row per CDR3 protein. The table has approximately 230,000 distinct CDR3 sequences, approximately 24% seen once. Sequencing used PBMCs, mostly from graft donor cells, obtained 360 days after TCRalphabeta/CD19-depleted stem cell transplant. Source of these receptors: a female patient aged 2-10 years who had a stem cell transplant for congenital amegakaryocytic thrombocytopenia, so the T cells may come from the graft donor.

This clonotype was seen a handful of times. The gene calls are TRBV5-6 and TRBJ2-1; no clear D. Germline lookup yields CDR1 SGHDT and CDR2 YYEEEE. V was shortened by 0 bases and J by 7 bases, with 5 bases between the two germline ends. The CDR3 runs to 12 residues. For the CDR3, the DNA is TGTGCCAGCAGCTTGGGATGGAATGAGCAGTTCTTC. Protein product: CASSLGWNEQFF.

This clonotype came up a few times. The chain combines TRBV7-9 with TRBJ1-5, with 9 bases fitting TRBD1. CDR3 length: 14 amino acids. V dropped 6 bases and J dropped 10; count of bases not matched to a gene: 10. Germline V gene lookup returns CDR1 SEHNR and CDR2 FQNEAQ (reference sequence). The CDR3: CASSPGTGISPQHF. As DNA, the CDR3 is TGTGCCAGCAGTCCCGGGACAGGGATCTCCCCCCAGCATTTT.

The CDR3 loop reads CSAGGTAYEQYF. The CDR3 DNA is TGCAGTGCTGGCGGGACAGCCTACGAGCAGTACTTC. The J gene is TRBJ2-7, the V gene TRBV20-1, with D possibly matching TRBD1 (7 bases). This CDR3 is built from 12 residues. The V and J ends lost 5 bases and 2 bases respectively, with 10 bases between them. Germline lookup yields CDR1 DFQATT and CDR2 SNEGSKA (reference sequence).

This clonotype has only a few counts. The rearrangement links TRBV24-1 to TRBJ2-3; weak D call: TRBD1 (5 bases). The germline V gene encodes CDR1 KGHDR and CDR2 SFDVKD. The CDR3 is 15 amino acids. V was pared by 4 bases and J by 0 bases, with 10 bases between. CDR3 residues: CATSEQGYSTDTQYF. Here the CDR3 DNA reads TGTGCCACCAGTGAGCAGGGCTATAGCACAGATACGCAGTATTTT.

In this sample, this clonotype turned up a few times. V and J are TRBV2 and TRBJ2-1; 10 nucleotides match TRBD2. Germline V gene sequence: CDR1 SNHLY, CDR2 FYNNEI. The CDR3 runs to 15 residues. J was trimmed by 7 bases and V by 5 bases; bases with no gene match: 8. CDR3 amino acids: CASSKSGGAGNEQFF. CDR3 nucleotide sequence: TGTGCCAGCAGTAAAAGCGGGGGGGCCGGGAATGAGCAGTTCTTC.

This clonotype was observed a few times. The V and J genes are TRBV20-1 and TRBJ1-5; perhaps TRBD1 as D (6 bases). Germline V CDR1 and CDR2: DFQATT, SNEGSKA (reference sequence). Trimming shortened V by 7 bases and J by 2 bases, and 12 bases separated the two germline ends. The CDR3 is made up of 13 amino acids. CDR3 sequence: CSVQGQGNQPQHF. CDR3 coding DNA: TGCAGTGTCCAGGGACAAGGCAATCAGCCCCAGCATTTT.

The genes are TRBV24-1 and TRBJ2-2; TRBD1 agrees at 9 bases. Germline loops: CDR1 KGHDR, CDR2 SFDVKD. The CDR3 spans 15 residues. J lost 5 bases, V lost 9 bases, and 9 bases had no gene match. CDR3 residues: CATPRTGEVTGELFF. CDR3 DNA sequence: TGTGCCACCCCCCGGACAGGGGAAGTGACCGGGGAGCTGTTTTTT.

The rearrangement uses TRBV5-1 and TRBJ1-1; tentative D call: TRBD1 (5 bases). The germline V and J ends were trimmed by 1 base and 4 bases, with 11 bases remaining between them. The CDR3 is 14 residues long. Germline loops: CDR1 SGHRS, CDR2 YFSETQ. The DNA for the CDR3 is TGCGCCAGCAGCTTGCAGGGAGGGGCCACTGAAGCTTTCTTT. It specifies CASSLQGGATEAFF.

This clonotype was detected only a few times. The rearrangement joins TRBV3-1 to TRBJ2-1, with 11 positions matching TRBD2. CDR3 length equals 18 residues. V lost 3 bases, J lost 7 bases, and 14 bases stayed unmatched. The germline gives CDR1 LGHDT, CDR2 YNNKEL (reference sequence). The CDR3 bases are TGTGCCAGCAGCCAGGAGTTAGCGGGAGGGCCGATAGGGAATGAGCAGTTCTTC. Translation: CASSQELAGGPIGNEQFF.

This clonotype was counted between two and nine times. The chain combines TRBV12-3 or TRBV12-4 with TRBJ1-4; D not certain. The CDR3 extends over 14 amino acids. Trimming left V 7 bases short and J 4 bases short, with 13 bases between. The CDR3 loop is CASKSQAFNEKLFF. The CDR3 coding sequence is TGTGCCAGCAAGTCACAAGCCTTTAATGAAAAACTGTTTTTT.

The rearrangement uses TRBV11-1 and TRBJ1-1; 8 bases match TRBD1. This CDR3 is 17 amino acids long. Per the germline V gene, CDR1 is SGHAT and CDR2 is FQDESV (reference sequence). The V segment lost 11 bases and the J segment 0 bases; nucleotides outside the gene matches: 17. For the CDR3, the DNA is TGTGCCTCTGAACGGTCGGGCAGGGGGCTTTTGAACACTGAAGCTTTCTTT. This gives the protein CASERSGRGLLNTEAFF.

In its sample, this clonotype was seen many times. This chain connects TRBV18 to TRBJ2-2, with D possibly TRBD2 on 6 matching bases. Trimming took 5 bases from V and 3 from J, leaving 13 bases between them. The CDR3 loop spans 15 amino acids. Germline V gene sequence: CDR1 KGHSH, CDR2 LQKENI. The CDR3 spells CASSTGRGDTGELFF. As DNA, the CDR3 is TGTGCCAGCTCAACGGGGCGGGGCGACACCGGGGAGCTGTTTTTT.

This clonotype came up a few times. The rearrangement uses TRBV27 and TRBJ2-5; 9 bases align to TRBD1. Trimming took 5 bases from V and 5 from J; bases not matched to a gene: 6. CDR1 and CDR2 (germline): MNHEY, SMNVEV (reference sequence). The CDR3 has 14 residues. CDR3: CASSSYRGRETQYF. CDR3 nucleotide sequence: TGTGCCAGCAGTAGCTACAGGGGGCGTGAGACCCAGTACTTC.

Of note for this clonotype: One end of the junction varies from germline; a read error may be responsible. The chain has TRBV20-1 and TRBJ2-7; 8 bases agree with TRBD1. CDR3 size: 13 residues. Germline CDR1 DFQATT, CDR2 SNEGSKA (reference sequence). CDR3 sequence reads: CSARTGPSNEQYF. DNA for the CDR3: TGCAGTGCAAGGACAGGGCCCTCCAACGAGCAGTACTTC.

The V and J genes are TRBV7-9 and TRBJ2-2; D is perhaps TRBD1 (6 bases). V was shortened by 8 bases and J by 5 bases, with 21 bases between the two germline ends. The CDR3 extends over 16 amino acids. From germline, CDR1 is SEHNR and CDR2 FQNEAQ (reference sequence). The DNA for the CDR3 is TGTGCCAGCGGTTCCGCGGCCACTGGGACAACCGGGGAGCTGTTTTTT. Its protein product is CASGSAATGTTGELFF.

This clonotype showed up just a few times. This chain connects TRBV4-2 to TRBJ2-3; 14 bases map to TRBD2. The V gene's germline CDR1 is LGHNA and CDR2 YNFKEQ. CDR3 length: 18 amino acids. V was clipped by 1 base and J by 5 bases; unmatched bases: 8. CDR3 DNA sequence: TGTGCCAGCAGCCAAGCATTGGGACTAGCGGGGGTGGGAGATACGCAGTATTTT. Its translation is CASSQALGLAGVGDTQYF.

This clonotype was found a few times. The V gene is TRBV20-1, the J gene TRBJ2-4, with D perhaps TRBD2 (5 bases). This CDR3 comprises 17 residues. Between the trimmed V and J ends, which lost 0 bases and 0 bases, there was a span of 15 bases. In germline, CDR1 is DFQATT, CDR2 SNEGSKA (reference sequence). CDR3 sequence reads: CSARDITDGGAKNIQYF. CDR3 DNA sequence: TGCAGTGCTAGAGATATTACGGACGGAGGAGCCAAAAACATTCAGTACTTC.

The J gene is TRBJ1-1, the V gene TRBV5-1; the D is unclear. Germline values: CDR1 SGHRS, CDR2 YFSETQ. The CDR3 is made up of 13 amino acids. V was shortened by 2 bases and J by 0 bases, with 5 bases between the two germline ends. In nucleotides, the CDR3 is TGCGCCAGCAGCTTTAGTATGAACACTGAAGCTTTCTTT. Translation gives CASSFSMNTEAFF.